This note documents a single TCR beta chain sequence. What it recognizes is unknown. The CDR3 runs 15 residues. V shed 2 bases and J shed 11 bases, with 19 bases lying between them. Germline loops: CDR1 LGHDT, CDR2 YNNKEL (reference sequence). MiXCR, applied by TCRdb to the RT-PCR reads, yields one record per CDR3 protein. The top ten hold about 12% of the sample, which has fewer than 700,000 distinct CDR3 sequences, roughly 13% seen once. This sample stems from a study of response to subunit inactivated influenza vaccine. Findings and limits, study-wide: The authors suggested that few new T cells are recruited per seasonal influenza vaccination.

This receptor was taken from a man over 45 who received an inactivated influenza vaccine. The chain is built from TRBV3-1 and TRBJ1-5; no reliable D call. Sequenced material: PBMCs from blood, taken about 40 days after vaccination. This CDR3 reads CASSQSVRSGGSQHF. The CDR3 DNA is TGTGCCAGCAGCCAAAGTGTCAGGTCCGGTGGGTCCCAGCATTTT.